This TCR beta chain was captured in a study of cytomegalovirus exposure and HLA in healthy donors. Study-level information: From donors who were HLA-typed, an early data release held 81 million or so unique TCRs. Study-wide results and limits: The authors enumerated over 150 TCR beta chains as linked to cytomegalovirus.

This CDR3 has 13 amino acids. The V gene lost 0 bases and the J gene lost 4 bases, with 7 bases spanning the gap. Germline V gene sequence: CDR1 SGHDT, CDR2 YYEEEE. As for this clone: The target antigen is unknown.

60 Vbeta and 13 Jbeta primers were used in PCR. Using immunoSEQ multiplex PCR, the repertoire was profiled, and TCRdb retains in-frame clones only, with some absent. The sample data list about 140,000 clones. The receptor's source is a male donor in good health and CMV-seronegative. Sequencing was carried out using PBMCs. The chain carries TRBV5-6 and TRBJ1-2, with D uncertain. For the CDR3, the DNA is TGTGCCAGCAGCTTGGTCGGTCCCTATGGCTACACCTTC. Translating gives CASSLVGPYGYTF.